The rows below give T cell receptor beta chains drawn from one sample of a study of T cell responses to AZD1222 COVID-19 vaccine. TCRdb's table, derived via immunoSEQ multiplex PCR, lists solely in-frame clones and lacks some. The sample includes 110,000 to 150,000 clones, over 90% of them seen just once. The sample consisted of peripheral blood, taken on day 0 of AZD1222 vaccination. These receptor sequences come from an adult in good health. Both conserved end residues are trimmed from each CDR3.

TRBV12-5	ASGLVFGTSGDSYNEQF
TRBV7-9	AIGGQGFSPLH
TRBV3-1/TRBV3-2	ASSRFRGPYEQY
TRBV9	ASSVELAVRDTQY
TRBV27	ASSLGSGFATNEKLF
TRBV3-1/TRBV3-2	ASSPRTAYEQY
TRBV27	ASSFLTGSSNTEAF
TRBV30	AWTVSGGRSSYNEQF
TRBV4-2	ASSQDETGTSADEQY
TRBV5-4	ASSLGRFDYEQY
TRBV4-1	ASSPNRGDQPQH
TRBV9	ASSVGGRAFNGELF
TRBV19	ASSIGGQAYGYT
TRBV2	ASSEGWTGVNEKLF
TRBV19	ASSAGLGGTTEAF
TRBV23-1	ASSQSAGLNSPLH
TRBV7-8	ASSTGTAVYNSPLH
TRBV13	ASSLGLGTGAVGYT